This TCR beta chain was observed in a study of CDR3 diversity in severe acne. TCRdb re-called the PCR reads with MiXCR, one entry per CDR3 protein. This table has about 97,000 distinct CDR3 sequences, roughly half appearing once. This clonotype was obtained from a male donor with acne. Sequenced input: blood.

DNA of the CDR3: TGTGCCAGTAGTATAGCGGCAGGGGGGCGGATGGAGACCCAGTACTTC. It specifies CASSIAAGGRMETQYF. The rearrangement links TRBV19 to TRBJ2-5, with a possible D match to TRBD1 (7 bases). The CDR3 runs to 16 residues. CDR1 LNHDA and CDR2 SQIVND come from the germline V gene (reference sequence). The V end lost 1 base, the J end lost 5 bases, and 17 bases lay between the germline ends.